This T cell receptor beta chain was profiled in a study of early T cells in non-severe SARS-CoV-2 infection. TCRdb reprocessed the 5' RACE reads via MiXCR and lists one record per CDR3 protein. Of about 58,000 distinct CDR3 sequences listed, 9.5% to 15% are singletons. This clonotype came up many times. This receptor was taken from an adult who was a healthcare worker with PCR-confirmed SARS-CoV-2 infection or an uninfected control (not recorded which). Sequenced material: whole blood.

CDR3 in amino acids: CASSTVGYTQYF. CDR3 DNA sequence: TGTGCCAGCAGCACGGTCGGGTATACGCAGTATTTT. The V gene is TRBV28, the J gene TRBJ2-3; D remains ambiguous. V gave up 6 bases and J gave up 7 bases, with 11 bases separating them. This CDR3 is built from 12 residues. In germline, CDR1 is MDHEN, CDR2 SYDVKM.